The rows below give T cell receptor beta chains drawn from one sample of a study of metastatic and nonmetastatic thyroid tumors. TCRdb re-called the PCR reads via MiXCR. The sample carries about 15,000 clones, 20% to 25% recorded once. The material sequenced was tumor tissue. The receptors were sampled from a female donor with papillary thyroid cancer or a benign thyroid nodule (not recorded which). Some clones in this sample may be carry-over from other donors' samples. The conserved cysteine and the conserved F or W are not part of the CDR3 here. Clone size, where shown, is once, few, many, or a class for clones that have expanded.

size: -; J: TRBJ1-2; V: TRBV4-1; CDR3: ASSEPTGGYGYT
size: -; J: TRBJ1-6; V: TRBV11-2; CDR3: ASSLEVLAAPLH
size: -; J: TRBJ1-2; V: TRBV30; CDR3: AWGGQGASNYGYT
size: -; J: TRBJ1-2; V: TRBV7-8; CDR3: ASSLGGYGYT
size: -; J: TRBJ2-7; V: TRBV18; CDR3: ASSPRGSGESYEQY
size: many; J: TRBJ2-5; V: TRBV7-2; CDR3: ASSLSVQETQY
size: -; J: TRBJ1-3; V: TRBV7-9; CDR3: VSSRRGSGNTTY
size: medium-sized; J: TRBJ1-4; V: TRBV6-1; CDR3: ASRLKGGSEKLF
size: many; J: TRBJ2-7; V: TRBV28; CDR3: ASRPGLGRGFPTYEQY
size: few; J: TRBJ2-2; V: TRBV6-1; CDR3: VSSECLKNTGELF
size: -; J: TRBJ2-7; V: TRBV6-1; CDR3: ASSEAMRGYEQY
size: -; J: TRBJ2-7; V: TRBV20-1; CDR3: SANYRDGPSYEQY
size: many; J: TRBJ2-3; V: TRBV7-3; CDR3: ASSLGTSGSTDTQY
size: many; J: TRBJ2-7; V: TRBV5-1; CDR3: ASSLARRNDGYEQY
size: -; J: TRBJ1-6; V: TRBV6-1; CDR3: ASSEAANSPLH
size: -; J: TRBJ2-7; V: TRBV28; CDR3: ASQGVSSYEQY
size: medium-sized; J: TRBJ2-7; V: TRBV2; CDR3: ASRLQGAGEQY
size: many; J: TRBJ2-7; V: TRBV11-2; CDR3: ASSFGDGGSYEQY
size: -; J: TRBJ1-2; V: TRBV28; CDR3: ASSLLSGSGANYGYT
size: few; J: TRBJ1-3; V: TRBV6-1; CDR3: ASSDPLTVGTIY
size: -; J: TRBJ2-7; V: TRBV30; CDR3: AWSVLGWERYEQY
size: -; J: TRBJ2-1; V: TRBV11-2; CDR3: ASSLGLADRGSYNEQF
size: -; J: TRBJ2-2; V: TRBV12-3/TRBV12-4; CDR3: AISFAVGSGELF
size: large; J: TRBJ1-2; V: TRBV30; CDR3: AWSGPGQGANGYT
size: many; J: TRBJ2-1; V: TRBV7-3; CDR3: ASSLGTGKGDEQF
size: -; J: TRBJ1-6; V: TRBV6-1; CDR3: ASRRKGQGISSPLH
size: -; J: TRBJ2-6; V: TRBV18; CDR3: ASPPRGGREYSWANVLT
size: few; J: TRBJ1-2; V: TRBV6-1; CDR3: ASKLNRVYGYT
size: -; J: TRBJ2-5; V: TRBV11-2; CDR3: ASSLVPGEEETQY
size: -; J: TRBJ2-7; V: TRBV2; CDR3: ASSEARRGAGGNEQY
size: many; J: TRBJ1-3; V: TRBV9; CDR3: ASSPFTGNTIY
size: once; J: TRBJ2-2; V: TRBV18; CDR3: ASSPSGAGELF
size: few; J: TRBJ2-5; V: TRBV5-1; CDR3: ASSLSRIAGESETQY
size: many; J: TRBJ1-4; V: TRBV27; CDR3: ASRRDGRATNEKLF
size: many; J: TRBJ1-1; V: TRBV19; CDR3: ASSIARRPRGTEAF
size: -; J: TRBJ2-3; V: TRBV6-4; CDR3: ASSVLAGGPLDTQY
size: -; J: TRBJ2-1; V: TRBV14; CDR3: ASGPPGLSGYNEQL
size: -; J: TRBJ2-7; V: TRBV6-1; CDR3: ASSPIPGQGLDEQY
size: -; J: TRBJ1-1; V: TRBV11-1; CDR3: ASSLTVRDNEAF